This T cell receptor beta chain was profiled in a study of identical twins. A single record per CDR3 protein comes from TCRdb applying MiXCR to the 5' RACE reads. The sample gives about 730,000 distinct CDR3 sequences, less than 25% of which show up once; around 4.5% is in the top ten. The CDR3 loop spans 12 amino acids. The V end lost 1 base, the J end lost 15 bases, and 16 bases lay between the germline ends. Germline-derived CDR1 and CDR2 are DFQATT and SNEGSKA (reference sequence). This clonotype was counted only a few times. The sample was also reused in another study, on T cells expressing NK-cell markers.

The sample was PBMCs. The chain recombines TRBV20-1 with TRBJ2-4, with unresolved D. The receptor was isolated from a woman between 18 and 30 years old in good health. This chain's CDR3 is CSARVGQHSVYF. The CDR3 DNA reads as TGCAGTGCTAGAGTGGGCCAACATTCAGTGTACTTC.